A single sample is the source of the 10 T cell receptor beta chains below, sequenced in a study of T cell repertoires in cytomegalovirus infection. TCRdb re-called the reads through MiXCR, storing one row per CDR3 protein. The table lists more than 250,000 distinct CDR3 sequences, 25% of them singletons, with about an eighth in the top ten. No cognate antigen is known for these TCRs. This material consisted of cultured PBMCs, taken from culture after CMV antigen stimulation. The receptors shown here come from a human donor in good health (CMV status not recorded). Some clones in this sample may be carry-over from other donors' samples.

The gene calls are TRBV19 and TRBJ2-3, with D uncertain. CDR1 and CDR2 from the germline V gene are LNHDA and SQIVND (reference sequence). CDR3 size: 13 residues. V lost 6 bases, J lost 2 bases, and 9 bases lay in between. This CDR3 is CASSGPTTDTQYF. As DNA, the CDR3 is TGTGCCAGTAGCGGCCCAACCACAGATACGCAGTATTTT.

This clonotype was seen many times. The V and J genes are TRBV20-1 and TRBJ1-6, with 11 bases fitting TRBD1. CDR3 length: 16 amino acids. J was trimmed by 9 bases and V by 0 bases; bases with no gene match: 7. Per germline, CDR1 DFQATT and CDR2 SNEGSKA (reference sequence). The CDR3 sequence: CSARDPGQGEASPLHF. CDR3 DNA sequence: TGCAGTGCTAGAGATCCGGGACAGGGGGAAGCTTCACCCCTCCACTTT.

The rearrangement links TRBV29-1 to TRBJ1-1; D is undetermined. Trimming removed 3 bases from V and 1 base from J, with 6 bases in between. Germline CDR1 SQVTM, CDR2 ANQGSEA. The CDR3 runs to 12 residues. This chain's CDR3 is CSVEPGNTEAFF. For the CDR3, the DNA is TGCAGCGTTGAGCCAGGGAACACTGAAGCTTTCTTT.

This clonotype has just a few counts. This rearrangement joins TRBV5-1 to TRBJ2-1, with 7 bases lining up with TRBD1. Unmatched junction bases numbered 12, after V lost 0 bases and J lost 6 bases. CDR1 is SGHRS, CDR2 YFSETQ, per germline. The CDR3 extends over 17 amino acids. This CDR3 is CASSLGPQGSGGNEQFF. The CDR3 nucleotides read TGCGCCAGCAGCTTGGGCCCACAGGGGTCTGGGGGCAATGAGCAGTTCTTC.

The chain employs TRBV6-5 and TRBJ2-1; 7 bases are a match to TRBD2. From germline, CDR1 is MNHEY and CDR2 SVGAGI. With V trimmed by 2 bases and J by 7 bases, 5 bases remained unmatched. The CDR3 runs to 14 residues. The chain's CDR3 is CASSYGLAENEQFF. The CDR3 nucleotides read TGTGCCAGCAGTTACGGCCTAGCGGAAAATGAGCAGTTCTTC.

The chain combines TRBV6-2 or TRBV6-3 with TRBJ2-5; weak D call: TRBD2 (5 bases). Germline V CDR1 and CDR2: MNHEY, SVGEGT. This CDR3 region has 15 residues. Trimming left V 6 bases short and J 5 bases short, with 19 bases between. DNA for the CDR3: TGTGCCAGCAGCTCGGGGTGGGGAGTCCGGGAGACCCAGTACTTC. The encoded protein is CASSSGWGVRETQYF.

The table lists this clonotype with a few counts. The CDR3 protein is CASSQPRSGRAHNEQFF. CDR3 nucleotide sequence: TGTGCCAGCAGCCAACCCAGAAGCGGGAGGGCCCACAATGAGCAGTTCTTC. The chain has TRBV14 and TRBJ2-1; TRBD2 agrees at 10 bases. This CDR3 is built from 17 residues. V shed 2 bases and J 5 bases; nucleotides not matched to a gene: 9. The germline CDR1 and CDR2 sequences are SGHDN and FVKESK.

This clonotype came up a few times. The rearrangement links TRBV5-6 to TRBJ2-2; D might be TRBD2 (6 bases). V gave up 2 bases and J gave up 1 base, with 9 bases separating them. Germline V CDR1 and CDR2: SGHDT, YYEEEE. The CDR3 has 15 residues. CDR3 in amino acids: CASSFGTGNTGELFF. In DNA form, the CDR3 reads TGTGCCAGCAGCTTCGGGACTGGGAACACCGGGGAGCTGTTTTTT.

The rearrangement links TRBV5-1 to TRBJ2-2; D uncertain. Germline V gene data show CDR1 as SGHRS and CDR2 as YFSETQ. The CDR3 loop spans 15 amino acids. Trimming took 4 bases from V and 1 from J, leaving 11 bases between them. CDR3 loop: CASSPVWRNTGELFF. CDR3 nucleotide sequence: TGCGCCAGCAGCCCCGTGTGGCGGAACACCGGGGAGCTGTTTTTT.

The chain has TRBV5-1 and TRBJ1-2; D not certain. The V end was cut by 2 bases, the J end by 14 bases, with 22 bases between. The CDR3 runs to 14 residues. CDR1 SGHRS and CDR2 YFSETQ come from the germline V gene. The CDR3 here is CASSLGGYSYRLTF. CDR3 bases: TGCGCCAGCAGCTTAGGAGGATATTCTTACCGATTGACCTTC. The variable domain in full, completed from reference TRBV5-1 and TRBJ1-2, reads KAGVTQTPRYLIKTRGQQVTLSCSPISGHRSVSWYQQTPGQGLQFLFEYFSETQRNKGNFPGRFSGRQFSNSRSEMNVSTLELGDSALYLCASSLGGYSYRLTFGSGTRLTVV.